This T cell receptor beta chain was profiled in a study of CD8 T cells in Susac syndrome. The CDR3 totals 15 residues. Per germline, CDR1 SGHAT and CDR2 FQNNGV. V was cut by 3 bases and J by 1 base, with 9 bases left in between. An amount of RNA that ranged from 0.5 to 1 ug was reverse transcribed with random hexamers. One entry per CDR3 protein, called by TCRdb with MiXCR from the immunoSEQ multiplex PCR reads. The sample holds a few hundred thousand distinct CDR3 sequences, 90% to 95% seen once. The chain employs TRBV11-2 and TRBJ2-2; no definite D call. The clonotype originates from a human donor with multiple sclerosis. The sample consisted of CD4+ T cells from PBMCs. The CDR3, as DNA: TGTGCCAGCAGCTTTAACGCCGGGAACACCGGGGAGCTGTTTTTT. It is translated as CASSFNAGNTGELFF.